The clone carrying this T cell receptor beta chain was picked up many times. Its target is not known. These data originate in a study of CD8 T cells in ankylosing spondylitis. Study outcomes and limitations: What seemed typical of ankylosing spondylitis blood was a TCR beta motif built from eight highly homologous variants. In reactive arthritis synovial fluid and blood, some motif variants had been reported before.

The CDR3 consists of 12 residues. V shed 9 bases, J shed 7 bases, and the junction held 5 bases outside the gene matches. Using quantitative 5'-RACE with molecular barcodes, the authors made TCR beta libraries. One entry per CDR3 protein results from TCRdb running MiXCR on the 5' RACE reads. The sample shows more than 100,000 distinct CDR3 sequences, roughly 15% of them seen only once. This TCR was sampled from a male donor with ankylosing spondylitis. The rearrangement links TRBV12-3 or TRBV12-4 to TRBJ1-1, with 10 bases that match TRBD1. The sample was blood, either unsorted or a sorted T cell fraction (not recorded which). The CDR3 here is CASDRGQGEAFF. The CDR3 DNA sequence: TGTGCCAGTGACAGGGGGCAGGGTGAAGCTTTCTTT.